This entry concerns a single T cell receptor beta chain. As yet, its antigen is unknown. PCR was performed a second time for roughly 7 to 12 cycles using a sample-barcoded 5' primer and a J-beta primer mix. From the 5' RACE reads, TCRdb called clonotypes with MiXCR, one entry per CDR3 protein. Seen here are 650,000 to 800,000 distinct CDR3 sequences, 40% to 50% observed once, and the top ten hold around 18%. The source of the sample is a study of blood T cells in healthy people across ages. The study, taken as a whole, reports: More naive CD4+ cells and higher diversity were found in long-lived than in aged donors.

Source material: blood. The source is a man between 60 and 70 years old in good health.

In nucleotides, the CDR3 is TGTGCCAGCAGCTCACTGACAGGGGTCTCCTACGAGCAGTACTTC. It translates to CASSSLTGVSYEQYF. The J gene is TRBJ2-7, the V gene TRBV7-8; 8 positions agree with TRBD1. Per germline, CDR1 SGHVS and CDR2 FQNEAQ. The J segment lost 0 bases and the V segment lost 4 bases, leaving 5 bases of the junction unmatched. This CDR3 has 15 amino acids.